Listed below are T cell receptor beta chains from one sample, sequenced in a study of T cell responses to AZD1222 COVID-19 vaccine. Generated by immunoSEQ multiplex PCR, the TCRdb table keeps only in-frame clones and is missing some. The sample lists over 100,000 clones, around nine tenths occurring once. Here the sequenced sample was peripheral blood, taken on day 0 of AZD1222 vaccination. Source of these receptors: an adult in good health. CDR3s include the opening cysteine and the closing phenylalanine or tryptophan. A D gene is named only where the DNA matches it firmly. Not every row has a clone size; where given, it reads once, few, many or a size class.

cdr3_length	v_call	clone_size	j_call	d_call	cdr3_nt	cdr3_aa
15	TRBV7-2	NA	TRBJ2-6	NA	TGTGCCAGCAGCTCGGGCGCTACTGGGGCCAACGTCCTGACTTTC	CASSSGATGANVLTF
17	TRBV7-8	NA	TRBJ2-3	TRBD1	TGTGCCAGCAGCTTCCGGGACAGGGGTTCCGGCACAGATACGCAGTATTTT	CASSFRDRGSGTDTQYF
14	TRBV25-1	NA	TRBJ2-1	TRBD2	TGTGCCAGCAGTGAATTGCGGACTAGCGGTGCCCAGTTCTTC	CASSELRTSGAQFF
14	TRBV7-9	NA	TRBJ2-3	NA	TGTGCCAGCAGCTTAGGGTACGGCGGGGATACGCAGTATTTT	CASSLGYGGDTQYF
13	TRBV11-1	NA	TRBJ1-1	TRBD1	TGTGCCAGCAGCCCCCGACAGGGAACTGAAGCTTTCTTT	CASSPRQGTEAFF
19	TRBV27	NA	TRBJ2-3	TRBD2	TGTGCCAGCAGTTCCAGGGTACTGACTAGCGGGACTCCCACAGATACGCAGTATTTT	CASSSRVLTSGTPTDTQYF
15	TRBV2	NA	TRBJ1-5	TRBD1	TGTGCCAGCAACCTGGACAGGCGCGGCAATCAGCCCCAGCATTTT	CASNLDRRGNQPQHF
14	TRBV5-1	NA	TRBJ1-2	TRBD1	TGCGCCAGCAGCCCGGGACAGGCTAACTATGGCTACACCTTC	CASSPGQANYGYTF
14	TRBV7-8	once	TRBJ2-1	TRBD1	TGTGCCAGCAGCTCCAGGGGGCTGGGCAATGAGCAGTTCTTC	CASSSRGLGNEQFF
13	TRBV6-5	NA	TRBJ2-7	NA	TGTGCCAGCAGGCCGGGAGCCACCTACGAGCAGTACTTC	CASRPGATYEQYF
14	TRBV6-1	NA	TRBJ2-7	TRBD2	TGTGCCAGCAGTGAGAGCGGGGTGATCTACGAGCAGTACTTC	CASSESGVIYEQYF
17	TRBV3-1/TRBV3-2	NA	TRBJ2-6	TRBD1	TGTGCCAGCAGGGCAGGGGGCGGACTTTCTGGGGCCAACGTCCTGACTTTC	CASRAGGGLSGANVLTF
17	TRBV15	NA	TRBJ1-5	TRBD1	TGTGCCACCAGCAGAGACAGGACAGGGAGAGGCAATCAGCCCCAGCATTTT	CATSRDRTGRGNQPQHF
14	TRBV2	NA	TRBJ2-7	NA	TGTGCCAGCAGTCCCTTGGTATACTCCTACGAGCAGTACTTC	CASSPLVYSYEQYF
13	TRBV3-1/TRBV3-2	NA	TRBJ2-5	NA	TGTGCCAGCAGCCACGAGGGAGGCGAGACCCAGTACTTC	CASSHEGGETQYF
13	TRBV12-3/TRBV12-4	NA	TRBJ2-5	NA	TGTGCCAGCAGCCTGGACTTTCAAGAGACCCAGTACTTC	CASSLDFQETQYF
11	TRBV2	NA	TRBJ2-4	NA	TGTGCCAGCAGTAACGGGCCTTATCAGTACTTC	CASSNGPYQYF
15	TRBV30	NA	TRBJ2-7	TRBD1	TGTGCCTGGAAGGGGGGGACAGGGGGCCCCTACGAGCAGTACTTC	CAWKGGTGGPYEQYF
15	TRBV28	NA	TRBJ2-5	TRBD2	TGTGCCAGCAGTTCCTACCGTGGCGGGGGAGAGACCCAGTACTTC	CASSSYRGGGETQYF
14	TRBV7-2	NA	TRBJ1-1	NA	TGTGCCAGCAGCTCTTCACGTGGGGACACTGAAGCTTTCTTT	CASSSSRGDTEAFF
14	TRBV7-2	NA	TRBJ2-1	NA	TGTGCCAGCAGCCGCCCCTTCTCCTACAATGAGCAGTTCTTC	CASSRPFSYNEQFF
12	TRBV6-5	NA	TRBJ1-1	TRBD1	TGTGCCAGCAGACTGGGACAGGCTCGAGCTTTCTTT	CASRLGQARAFF
15	TRBV5-6	NA	TRBJ1-5	TRBD1	TGTGCCAGCAGCACCGGGACAGGGAGCAATCAGCCCCAGCATTTT	CASSTGTGSNQPQHF
17	TRBV11-2	NA	TRBJ1-4	NA	TGTGCCAGCAGCTTGGGGCAGGGCTTTGGGCTTAATGAAAAACTGTTTTTT	CASSLGQGFGLNEKLFF
13	TRBV19	NA	TRBJ2-5	NA	TGTGCCAGTACGATGAGGGTCGGGGAGACCCAGTACTTC	CASTMRVGETQYF
18	TRBV28	NA	TRBJ2-1	TRBD1	TGTGCCAGCAGTTTACCACTGACAGGGTTGAGCTCCTACAATGAGCAGTTCTTC	CASSLPLTGLSSYNEQFF
14	TRBV27	once	TRBJ1-6	NA	TGTGCCAGCAGTGCCCCCTACTATAATTCACCCCTCCACTTT	CASSAPYYNSPLHF
15	TRBV7-8	NA	TRBJ2-7	NA	TGTGCCAGCAGCTTAGCGAGGGGGGGCTCCTACGAGCCGTACTTC	CASSLARGGSYEPYF
15	TRBV28	NA	TRBJ1-6	NA	TGTGCCAGCAGTTTCAGTGAGGGATGGAATTCACCCCTCCACTTT	CASSFSEGWNSPLHF
16	TRBV6-2/TRBV6-3	NA	TRBJ2-1	TRBD2	TGTGCCAGCAGTTCCTGGACTAGCGGGCAGTACAATGAGCAGTTCTTC	CASSSWTSGQYNEQFF
16	TRBV4-2	NA	TRBJ1-2	NA	TGTGCCAGCAGCCGAGAAGCGAGGGGCCAGAACTATGGCTACACCTTC	CASSREARGQNYGYTF
16	TRBV7-9	NA	TRBJ2-5	TRBD2	TGTGCCAGCAGCTTAGGGCGGCGGGAGAATGAAGAGACCCAGTACTTC	CASSLGRRENEETQYF
14	TRBV19	NA	TRBJ2-4	NA	TGTGCCAGTAGTATAAACGGGATAGGAAACATTCAGTACTTC	CASSINGIGNIQYF
18	TRBV15	once	TRBJ1-3	TRBD1	TGTGCCACCAGCAGAGATCGACAGGGTATTTTCTCTGGAAACACCATATATTTT	CATSRDRQGIFSGNTIYF
16	TRBV10-3	NA	TRBJ1-2	TRBD1	TGTGCCATCAGCGACTACCGGGACAGGGGGGACTATGGCTACACCTTC	CAISDYRDRGDYGYTF
14	TRBV20-1	NA	TRBJ1-2	TRBD1	TGCAGTGCTAGTCTGACAGGGGTTAACTATGGCTACACCTTC	CSASLTGVNYGYTF
14	TRBV3-1/TRBV3-2	NA	TRBJ2-2	NA	TGTGCCAGCAGCCAAGATAAGGGAACCGGGGAGCTGTTTTTT	CASSQDKGTGELFF